The following is a TCR beta chain sequence with its context. The data were obtained in a study of blood T cell repertoires in COVID-19. CDR1 and CDR2 (germline): MNHEY, SMNVEV (reference sequence). The CDR3 runs 16 residues. V lost 3 bases, J lost 6 bases, and 11 bases stayed unmatched. One Seattle source followed patients from active infection through their disease course. Libraries were prepared by immunoSEQ multiplex PCR; TCRdb keeps only in-frame clonotypes and omits some of them. The sample has 200,000 to 250,000 clones; approximately 88% are singletons. This receptor was taken from a woman aged 25 to 45 with COVID-19, enrolled during active disease. Sequencing used peripheral blood. The genes are TRBV27 and TRBJ1-5; TRBD1 matches 7 bases. Here the CDR3 reads CASSLFGQVGIQPQHF. Here the CDR3 DNA reads TGTGCCAGCAGTTTGTTTGGACAGGTTGGGATTCAGCCCCAGCATTTT.